This note documents a single T cell receptor beta chain sequence. No antigen is known for it. Time point denoted: after dendritic cell vaccination, including at tumor progression/relapse. The sample originates from a study of glioma-infiltrating T cells after dendritic cell vaccination. The PCR used 60 V beta and 13 J beta primers. Assay: immunoSEQ multiplex PCR; the TCRdb copy retains only in-frame clones and omits some. The table has approximately 50,000 clones, about 88% seen once. General observations from the study: The cohort had few patients with full blood and tumor sets. Survival was not directly related to TCR clonality in these patients.

The starting material was blood, obtained after dendritic cell vaccination. This TCR came from a human donor with glioblastoma.

DNA of the CDR3: TGTGCCAGCAGCCCCGCAGCGGGAGAGCCCCCAGAGACCCAGTACTTC. Protein: CASSPAAGEPPETQYF. This chain links TRBV7-9 with TRBJ2-5; 8 bases line up with TRBD2. The CDR3 is 16 amino acids. The V gene's germline CDR1 is SEHNR and CDR2 FQNEAQ (reference sequence). The J segment lost 4 bases and the V segment lost 5 bases, leaving 12 bases of the junction unmatched. Together with reference TRBV7-9 and TRBJ2-5, the CDR3 gives the full variable domain: DTGVSQNPRHKITKRGQNVTFRCDPISEHNRLYWYRQTLGQGPEFLTYFQNEAQLEKSRLLSDRFSAERPKGSFSTLEIQRTEQGDSAMYLCASSPAAGEPPETQYFGPGTRLLVL.